A single sample is the source of the 21 T cell receptor beta chains below, sequenced in a study of T cells in Graves' hyperthyroidism and ophthalmopathy. TCR beta CDR3 regions were amplified from RNA. HTBI primers drove first-round RT-PCR of the TCR CDR3. MiXCR was run by TCRdb on the multiplex PCR reads, yielding one entry per CDR3 protein. This table holds roughly 510,000 distinct CDR3 sequences, 20% found once. The material sequenced was blood. All receptors derive from a man aged 18 to 30 with Graves' hyperthyroidism.

The chain uses TRBV29-1 and TRBJ2-2; D is unresolved. Germline values: CDR1 SQVTM, CDR2 ANQGSEA. This CDR3 region has 14 residues. Trimming stripped 6 bases from V and 4 bases from J, with 15 bases between. CDR3 amino acids: CSVQGILSTGELFF. In DNA, the CDR3 is TGCAGCGTACAAGGGATCCTTAGCACCGGGGAGCTGTTTTTT.

This clonotype appeared many times. The rearrangement links TRBV12-3 or TRBV12-4 to TRBJ1-5, with D perhaps TRBD1 (5 bases). V lost 3 bases and J 9 bases, leaving 12 bases between the germline ends. There are 13 residues in the CDR3. CDR3 sequence reads: CASSLVGDRPQHF. Here the CDR3 DNA reads TGTGCCAGCAGTTTGGTAGGGGATCGGCCCCAGCATTTT.

This clonotype was found a few times. A read error is possible here, since a much larger clone lies one base away. The CDR3 carries no conserved terminal phenylalanine or tryptophan, so it likely arises from a read error. V and J are TRBV6-5 and TRBJ1-2, with a tentative D call TRBD1 (6 bases). With 4 bases removed from V and 2 bases from J, the gap between germline ends came to 17 bases. Germline CDR1 and CDR2: MNHEY and SVGAGI. The CDR3 has 16 residues. The CDR3 protein is CASSSFSDSLNYGYTV. The CDR3 nucleotides are TGTGCCAGCAGTTCATTCTCGGACAGTTTAAACTATGGCTACACCGTC.

This clonotype was counted between two and nine times. A much bigger clone sits one base away, suggesting this may be a read error. This sequence joins TRBV11-2 and TRBJ2-2; D gene ambiguous. The CDR3 spans 14 residues. Per the germline V gene, CDR1 is SGHAT and CDR2 is FQNNGV. CDR3 nucleotides: TGTGCCAGCAGCCTTGACACTTACACCCGGGAGCTGTTTTTT. It encodes CASSLDTYTRELFF.

This clonotype has a single count. This chain joins TRBV11-2 and TRBJ1-4; TRBD1 matches 7 bases. In germline, CDR1 is SGHAT, CDR2 FQNNGV. The CDR3 runs 16 residues. The trim removed 5 bases at V and 11 bases at J, leaving 17 bases unmatched. The CDR3, as DNA: TGTGCCAGCAGCACCATTATGGGCAGGGGGATGAGGAAACTGTTTTTT. Encoded protein: CASSTIMGRGMRKLFF. Full variable domain (outside the CDR3, taken from reference TRBV11-2 and TRBJ1-4): EAGVAQSPRYKIIEKRQSVAFWCNPISGHATLYWYQQILGQGPKLLIQFQNNGVVDDSQLPKDRFSAERLKGVDSTLKIQPAKLEDSAVYLCASSTIMGRGMRKLFFGSGTQLSVL.

This clonotype showed up many times. This chain uses TRBV24-1 with TRBJ1-1; TRBD1 matches at 11 bases. Germline trimming cut 7 bases from V and 0 bases from J; bases unmatched to any gene: 9. The CDR3 runs to 17 residues. CDR1 and CDR2 (germline): KGHDR, SFDVKD. CDR3 DNA: TGTGCCACCAGAGATCCGGGACAGGGGGACATGAACACTGAAGCTTTCTTT. This sequence encodes CATRDPGQGDMNTEAFF.

This clonotype has ten or more counts. The chain is built from TRBV5-1 and TRBJ1-1, with D possibly TRBD1 on 6 matching bases. This CDR3 comprises 15 residues. Germline V gene sequence: CDR1 SGHRS, CDR2 YFSETQ. V gave up 4 bases and J gave up 1 base, with 14 bases separating them. For the CDR3, the DNA is TGCGCCAGCAGCGGAACAGGGAAACCGAACACTGAAGCTTTCTTT. This gives the protein CASSGTGKPNTEAFF.

Notes on this clonotype: A read error is possible here, since a much larger clone lies one base away. The rearrangement uses TRBV24-1 and TRBJ1-5; D is possibly TRBD1 (6 bases). In germline, CDR1 is KGHDR, CDR2 SFDVKD. This CDR3 contains 18 residues. V lost 3 bases, J lost 5 bases, and 22 bases lay in between. The CDR3 here is CATSDPGHGAWRDQPQHF. CDR3 nucleotides: TGTGCCACCAGTGATCCGGGACATGGGGCATGGAGGGATCAGCCCCAGCATTTT.

This clonotype was seen repeatedly, ten times or more. The V call is TRBV12-3 or TRBV12-4, the J call TRBJ2-7, with 7 bases fitting TRBD1. J was trimmed by 4 bases and V by 3 bases; bases with no gene match: 3. The CDR3 sequence is 13 residues long. In DNA form, the CDR3 reads TGTGCCAGCAGTTTTAACAGGGGTTACGAGCAGTACTTC. Its translation is CASSFNRGYEQYF.

This clonotype has at least ten counts. The chain links TRBV11-2 to TRBJ1-1, with TRBD1 identical over 10 bases. This CDR3 region has 17 residues. The V and J ends lost 8 bases and 1 base, in that order; junction bases with no gene match: 13. Germline V gene sequence: CDR1 SGHAT, CDR2 FQNNGV. The CDR3 DNA sequence: TGTGCCAGCTATGAAACCGGGACAGGGGTGGGGAACACTGAAGCTTTCTTT. Amino acid sequence: CASYETGTGVGNTEAFF.

The chain recombines TRBV7-2 with TRBJ1-1; possible D gene TRBD1, 6 bases. V lost 5 bases and J 4 bases, leaving 14 bases between the germline ends. CDR3 length: 14 amino acids. Germline loops: CDR1 SGHTA, CDR2 FQGNSA. Written as DNA, the CDR3 is TGTGCCAGCAGCGCACGTGCAGGGGTCACTGAAGCTTTCTTT. Translation gives CASSARAGVTEAFF.

J is TRBJ1-2 and V is TRBV12-3 or TRBV12-4; a possible D gene is TRBD1 (5 bases). Trimming took 5 bases from V and 7 from J, leaving 14 bases between them. The CDR3 spans 13 residues. The CDR3 DNA reads as TGTGCCAGCAGTGCACGGGACGGGTCTGGCTACACCTTC. Translated, it gives CASSARDGSGYTF.

Only a few counts were recorded for this clonotype. The chain uses TRBV6-4 and TRBJ2-7; D gene uncertain. The CDR3 spans 9 residues. Between the trimmed V and J ends, which lost 10 bases and 3 bases, there was a span of 4 bases. Germline values: CDR1 MRHNA, CDR2 SNTAGT. The CDR3: CANYYEQYF. The CDR3 DNA reads as TGTGCCAACTACTACGAGCAGTACTTC.

The chain carries TRBV15 and TRBJ2-7; D may be TRBD2 (7 bases). The CDR3 sequence is 17 residues long. The V and J ends lost 0 bases and 7 bases respectively, with 22 bases between them. Germline-derived CDR1 and CDR2 are LNHNV and YYDKDF (reference sequence). CDR3 sequence reads: CATSRDPPSGTRGEQYF. Here the CDR3 DNA reads TGTGCCACCAGCAGAGATCCACCCAGCGGGACCAGGGGAGAGCAGTACTTC.

This clonotype was observed at least ten times. The chain combines TRBV12-3 or TRBV12-4 with TRBJ2-5, with unresolved D. Trimming shortened V by 4 bases and J by 5 bases, and 11 bases separated the two germline ends. This CDR3 has 13 residues. The CDR3 protein is CASSSSFSETQYF. CDR3 sequence (DNA): TGTGCCAGCAGTTCCTCCTTCTCTGAGACCCAGTACTTC.

This clonotype has more than one count but fewer than ten. This chain uses TRBV2 with TRBJ2-2; D gene uncertain. CDR1 and CDR2 from the germline V gene are SNHLY and FYNNEI. CDR3 length equals 12 residues. The V gene lost 0 bases and the J gene lost 6 bases, with 2 bases spanning the gap. CDR3 loop: CASSEAAGELFF. The CDR3 nucleotides read TGTGCCAGCAGTGAAGCAGCCGGGGAGCTGTTTTTT.

This clonotype was seen repeatedly, ten times or more. V gene TRBV19 combines with J gene TRBJ1-5, with 9 bases fitting TRBD1. There are 16 residues in the CDR3. J gave up 5 bases and V 4 bases, and 9 bases lay outside the gene matches. Germline loops: CDR1 LNHDA, CDR2 SQIVND (reference sequence). DNA for the CDR3: TGTGCCAGTAGTACCCCGGGACAGGGATCCCATCAGCCCCAGCATTTT. Protein product: CASSTPGQGSHQPQHF.

The table lists this clonotype with many counts. V and J are TRBV2 and TRBJ2-7; D is tentatively TRBD1 or TRBD2 (6 bases each). The CDR3 is made up of 15 amino acids. CDR1 is SNHLY, CDR2 FYNNEI, per germline. V lost 6 bases to trimming and J lost 5 bases, with 20 bases between them. The CDR3 sequence: CASSPSRGVGHEQYF. The CDR3 DNA sequence: TGTGCCAGCAGCCCTAGTAGGGGGGTGGGCCACGAGCAGTACTTC.

This clonotype was seen repeatedly, ten times or more. The chain carries TRBV27 and TRBJ1-2; 9 nucleotides line up with TRBD1. J was trimmed by 1 base and V by 7 bases; bases with no gene match: 4. There are 14 residues in the CDR3. Germline CDR1 reads MNHEY; CDR2 reads SMNVEV (reference sequence). CDR3 sequence reads: CASKWTGDNYGYTF. CDR3 in DNA: TGTGCCAGCAAATGGACAGGGGATAACTATGGCTACACCTTC.

This clonotype was seen ten or more times. The V and J genes are TRBV11-2 and TRBJ2-5; 7 positions match TRBD2. CDR1 is SGHAT and CDR2 is FQNNGV in the germline V gene. CDR3 length: 14 residues. J gave up 3 bases and V 0 bases, and 1 base lay outside the gene matches. CDR3 region: CASSLDLAEETQYF. In DNA form, the CDR3 reads TGTGCCAGCAGCTTAGACCTAGCGGAAGAGACCCAGTACTTC.

The chain joins TRBV3-1 to TRBJ1-2; TRBD1 matches 7 bases. Germline-derived CDR1 and CDR2 are LGHDT and YNNKEL (reference sequence). This CDR3 is 15 amino acids long. V shed 4 bases and J 6 bases; nucleotides not matched to a gene: 11. CDR3 sequence: CASSPTGLFLNGYTF. The CDR3 region has the DNA TGTGCCAGCAGCCCGACAGGGTTGTTCCTGAATGGCTACACCTTC.